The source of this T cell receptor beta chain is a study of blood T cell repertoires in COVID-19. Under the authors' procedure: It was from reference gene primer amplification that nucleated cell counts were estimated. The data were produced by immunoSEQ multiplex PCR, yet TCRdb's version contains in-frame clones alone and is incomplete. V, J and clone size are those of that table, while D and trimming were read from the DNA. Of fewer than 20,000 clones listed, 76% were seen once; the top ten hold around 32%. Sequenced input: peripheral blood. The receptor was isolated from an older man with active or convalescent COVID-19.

The CDR3 nucleotides are TGTGCCAGTAGTTTTCCCCAGGGTAAGCGGGAGAGCTACAATGAGCAGTTCTTC. It codes for CASSFPQGKRESYNEQFF. This chain connects TRBV19 to TRBJ2-1, with TRBD2 matching over 8 bases. The germline gives CDR1 LNHDA, CDR2 SQIVND (reference sequence). CDR3 size: 18 residues. After removal of 5 bases from V and 3 bases from J, the junction contained 15 bases not matched to a gene. The variable domain in full, completed from reference TRBV19 and TRBJ2-1, reads DGGITQSPKYLFRKEGQNVTLSCEQNLNHDAMYWYRQDPGQGLRLIYYSQIVNDFQKGDIAEGYSVSREKKESFPLTVTSAQKNPTAFYLCASSFPQGKRESYNEQFFGPGTRLTVL.